This note documents a single T cell receptor (beta chain) sequence. The antigen remains unidentified. Terminally differentiated effector memory CD45RA+ cells were left out of the naive CD8 fraction, which was CD45RO-negative and positively selected for CCR7. This record comes from a study of shared clonotypes between healthy human individuals. V shed 5 bases, J shed 2 bases, and the junction held 4 bases outside the gene matches. The CDR3 consists of 14 residues. CDR1 and CDR2 (germline): SEHNR, FQNEAQ (reference sequence). Sequencing used immunoSEQ multiplex PCR; TCRdb keeps in-frame clones, though not all of them. The table has about 2 million clones, approximately 94% seen once. Points from the study as a whole: Sequencing depth was a factor that was expected to affect clonotype sharing among donors.

This clonotype was sampled from a man aged 18 to 29 in good health. This chain connects TRBV7-9 to TRBJ2-3; 7 bases agree with TRBD2. The sample taken for sequencing was naive CD8+ T cells sorted from blood. CDR3 coding DNA: TGTGCCAGCAGCCCAGCGGGATACACAGATACGCAGTATTTT. It translates to CASSPAGYTDTQYF. Combining the CDR3 with reference TRBV7-9 and TRBJ2-3 gives the whole variable domain DTGVSQNPRHKITKRGQNVTFRCDPISEHNRLYWYRQTLGQGPEFLTYFQNEAQLEKSRLLSDRFSAERPKGSFSTLEIQRTEQGDSAMYLCASSPAGYTDTQYFGPGTRLTVL.